This T cell receptor (beta chain) was identified during a study of response to subunit inactivated influenza vaccine. The study's findings and limits: Every seasonal influenza vaccination brings in few new T cells, the authors suggested.

On this clonotype: What it binds is not known.

The ends were cut back, 3 bases at V and 6 bases at J, with 15 bases in the middle. The CDR3 consists of 14 residues. Per germline, CDR1 SGHVS and CDR2 FQNEAQ. TCRdb analysed the RT-PCR reads with MiXCR anew, one entry per CDR3 protein. There are roughly 550,000 distinct CDR3 sequences in the sample; under 25% occur only once, and under 3.5% lies in the top ten. In addition, the sample was reused for a study of T cells expressing NK-cell markers. That source notes: In generating TCR beta cDNA, 5'RACE template switching with UMIs was used. Seven donors tested HCMV-seropositive and one tested seronegative among the eight sequenced. Several experiments confined sorting to alpha-beta TCR T cells with an anti-gamma-delta TCR antibody. HCMV specificity of the expanded NKG2C+ T cell clones was not established.

The sample consisted of CD4+ T cells sorted from PBMCs, taken 12 days after vaccination. The chain carries TRBV7-8 and TRBJ2-7; D possibly corresponds to TRBD2 (6 bases). The sequence came from a man aged 45 to 65 who received an inactivated influenza vaccine. The CDR3 region has the DNA TGTGCCAGCAGCTTTCAACCGGGGGAGGTCGAGCAGTACTTC. Amino acid sequence: CASSFQPGEVEQYF.